The present entry profiles one T cell receptor beta chain with its context. The antigen is undetermined. The data belong to a study of response to subunit inactivated influenza vaccine. V was shortened by 8 bases and J by 7 bases, with 14 bases between the two germline ends. Germline lookup yields CDR1 MNHEY and CDR2 SMNVEV (reference sequence). The CDR3 has 12 residues. TCRdb called the RT-PCR reads again in MiXCR, with one record for every CDR3 protein. The repertoire consists of around 790,000 distinct CDR3 sequences, with over 20% occurring once and the leading ten covering about a tenth. Findings and limits, study-wide: Authors suggested each seasonal flu vaccination may recruit only limited numbers of new T cells.

Sample: PBMCs from blood, taken roughly 5 days after vaccination. The TCR was taken from a man aged 45-65 years who received an inactivated influenza vaccine. The chain couples TRBV27 to TRBJ1-1, with D hard to call. CDR3 sequence reads: CASGPWAGEAFF. DNA for the CDR3: TGTGCCAGCGGACCGTGGGCAGGTGAAGCTTTCTTT.